The 26 T cell receptor beta chains listed next were all sequenced from one sample in a study of shared clonotypes between healthy human individuals. Only in-frame clones appear in the TCRdb table, and some are missing; sequencing was by immunoSEQ multiplex PCR. The sample holds more than 2 million clones, about 93% seen once. Naive CD8 cells were CD45RO-negative, positively selected for CCR7, excluding terminally differentiated effector memory CD45RA+ cells. Sequencing input: naive CD8+ T cells from PBMCs. Receptor source: a man between 18 and 35 years old in good health. Some clones in this sample may be carry-over from other donors' samples.

The rearrangement joins TRBV5-4 to TRBJ2-5; 9 positions agree with TRBD2. Germline CDR1 and CDR2: SGHNT and YYREEE (reference sequence). The J segment lost 0 bases and the V segment lost 4 bases, leaving 7 bases of the junction unmatched. There are 16 residues in the CDR3. Here the CDR3 reads CASSPGSGRDQETQYF. The CDR3 nucleotides are TGTGCCAGCAGCCCCGGTAGCGGGAGAGACCAAGAGACCCAGTACTTC. Together with reference TRBV5-4 and TRBJ2-5, the CDR3 gives the full variable domain: ETGVTQSPTHLIKTRGQQVTLRCSSQSGHNTVSWYQQALGQGPQFIFQYYREEENGRGNFPPRFSGLQFPNYSSELNVNALELDDSALYLCASSPGSGRDQETQYFGPGTRLLVL.

A remark on this clone: Other nucleotide sequences from this sample produce the same CDR3. CDR3 bases: TGTGCCAGCAGCGGAGACTACGAGCAGTACTTC. This encodes CASSGDYEQYF. The rearrangement joins TRBV7-9 to TRBJ2-7, with no clear D. CDR3 length: 11 amino acids. CDR1 is SEHNR and CDR2 is FQNEAQ in the germline V gene (reference sequence). V gave up 5 bases and J gave up 3 bases, with 5 bases separating them.

The CDR3 DNA sequence: TGTGCCACCAGCTCTTCCAGGGAAGTCTACGAGCAGTACTTC. It codes for CATSSSREVYEQYF. The chain employs TRBV15 and TRBJ2-7; the D gene is possibly TRBD1 (5 bases). V dropped 5 bases and J dropped 3 bases, with 14 bases sitting between them. The CDR3 length is 14 residues. The germline gives CDR1 LNHNV, CDR2 YYDKDF (reference sequence).

The chain has TRBV5-1 and TRBJ2-1; 9 bases map to TRBD2. V shed 5 bases and J 8 bases; nucleotides not matched to a gene: 17. The CDR3 has 17 amino acids. Looked up from germline, CDR1 is SGHRS and CDR2 is YFSETQ. CDR3 sequence reads: CASRLGYLAGVQDEQFF. The CDR3 bases are TGCGCCAGCAGGCTCGGTTACTTAGCGGGAGTACAGGATGAGCAGTTCTTC.

To note about this clone: Distinct nucleotide sequences in the sample also encode this CDR3. V usage is TRBV27 and J usage is TRBJ2-2; a weak D match, TRBD1 (6 bases). Trimming removed 3 bases at V and 0 bases at J, with 11 bases between. The CDR3 has 16 amino acids. Per germline, CDR1 MNHEY and CDR2 SMNVEV (reference sequence). Here the CDR3 reads CASSLGAGSNTGELFF. CDR3 nucleotides: TGTGCCAGCAGTTTGGGGGCTGGTTCGAACACCGGGGAGCTGTTTTTT.

As for this clone: This sample includes further DNA sequences coding for the same CDR3. The chain uses TRBV9 and TRBJ2-1; D possibly matches TRBD1 or TRBD2 (5 bases each). Germline lookup yields CDR1 SGDLS and CDR2 YYNGEE. V lost 3 bases and J lost 8, with 9 bases in between. The CDR3 loop spans 12 amino acids. CDR3 sequence reads: CASSAPGHEQFF. The CDR3 DNA follows: TGTGCCAGCAGCGCTCCGGGACATGAGCAGTTCTTC.

The chain combines TRBV6-5 with TRBJ1-4, with D unresolved. Germline V gives CDR1 MNHEY, CDR2 SVGAGI. V lost 0 bases, J lost 8 bases, and 4 bases lay in between. CDR3 length: 12 amino acids. DNA of the CDR3: TGTGCCAGCAGTTACTCTGGGGAAAAACTGTTTTTT. Translating it yields CASSYSGEKLFF.

V gene TRBV27 combines with J gene TRBJ2-3; D call uncertain. The CDR3 extends over 16 amino acids. Germline assignment: CDR1 MNHEY and CDR2 SMNVEV (reference sequence). Trimming took off 3 bases at V and 0 bases at J, with 13 bases between the two ends. The CDR3: CASSFLTATSTDTQYF. The CDR3 bases are TGTGCCAGCAGTTTTTTAACAGCAACTAGCACAGATACGCAGTATTTT.

V gene TRBV28 combines with J gene TRBJ1-2; 8 nucleotides align to TRBD1. The CDR3 totals 16 residues. After removal of 2 bases from V and 4 bases from J, the junction contained 9 bases not matched to a gene. Germline CDR1 reads MDHEN; CDR2 reads SYDVKM. In nucleotides, the CDR3 is TGTGCCAGCAGTTTAGCCCCGCGGACAGGGCCCTATGGCTACACCTTC. Protein sequence: CASSLAPRTGPYGYTF.

In this sample, this clone turned up once. This chain connects TRBV7-2 to TRBJ2-1; D ambiguous. Trimming removed 1 base from V and 0 bases from J, with 7 bases in between. CDR1 is SGHTA, CDR2 FQGNSA, per germline. The CDR3 covers 15 residues. The DNA of the CDR3 is TGTGCCAGCAGCTTAGGTGGAGCCTCCTACAATGAGCAGTTCTTC. Amino acids: CASSLGGASYNEQFF.

The genes are TRBV18 and TRBJ2-3; 11 bases align to TRBD2. The CDR3 is 17 residues long. V was clipped by 3 bases and J by 4 bases; unmatched bases: 9. CDR1 is KGHSH and CDR2 is LQKENI in the germline V gene. CDR3 in DNA: TGTGCCAGCTCACCCGGGACTAGCGGTGGGGACGCAGATACGCAGTATTTT. Protein: CASSPGTSGGDADTQYF.

The rearrangement links TRBV27 to TRBJ2-2; D ambiguous. V was trimmed by 6 bases and J by 2 bases, leaving 7 bases between them. In germline, CDR1 is MNHEY, CDR2 SMNVEV (reference sequence). CDR3 length: 13 residues. The CDR3 region is CASSAANTGELFF. DNA for the CDR3: TGTGCCAGCAGCGCAGCCAACACCGGGGAGCTGTTTTTT.

About this clone: Within the sample, other DNA sequences also encode this same CDR3. The V gene is TRBV19, the J gene TRBJ1-1; D perhaps matches TRBD1 (6 bases). Germline-derived CDR1 and CDR2 are LNHDA and SQIVND (reference sequence). Trimming stripped 0 bases from V and 3 bases from J, with 11 bases between. The CDR3 extends over 15 amino acids. The CDR3 DNA follows: TGTGCCAGTAGTATAGATCGTAGGGGGTACACTGAAGCTTTCTTT. It codes for CASSIDRRGYTEAFF.

This chain uses TRBV13 with TRBJ1-5; 8 bases map to TRBD1. The CDR3 contains 15 residues. Germline values: CDR1 PRHDT, CDR2 FYEKMQ (reference sequence). V lost 0 bases, J lost 5 bases, and 3 bases stayed unmatched. Here the CDR3 reads CASSLGAGGDQPQHF. CDR3 sequence (DNA): TGTGCCAGCAGCTTAGGGGCAGGGGGCGATCAGCCCCAGCATTTT.

The chain couples TRBV7-2 to TRBJ2-7; perhaps TRBD1 as D (6 bases). Germline assignment: CDR1 SGHTA and CDR2 FQGNSA. The CDR3 has 14 amino acids. The V and J ends lost 1 base and 1 base respectively, with 8 bases between them. CDR3 sequence: CASSLGTESYEQYF. As DNA, the CDR3 is TGTGCCAGCAGCTTAGGGACAGAATCCTACGAGCAGTACTTC. Filled out from reference TRBV7-2 and TRBJ2-7, the complete variable domain reads GAGVSQSPSNKVTEKGKDVELRCDPISGHTALYWYRQSLGQGLEFLIYFQGNSAPDKSGLPSDRFSAERTGGSVSTLTIQRTQQEDSAVYLCASSLGTESYEQYFGPGTRLTVT.

This clone was detected once. V gene TRBV7-3 combines with J gene TRBJ2-7, with 7 bases lining up with TRBD2. This CDR3 is 15 amino acids long. Looked up from germline, CDR1 is SGHTA and CDR2 is FQGTGA. Losses at the gene ends were 3 bases for V and 0 bases for J; bases not matched to a gene: 5. In DNA, the CDR3 is TGTGCCAGCAGCTTCGAGGGCGGGGGCTCCTACGAGCAGTACTTC. Translating it yields CASSFEGGGSYEQYF.

This chain joins TRBV27 and TRBJ1-5; 11 bases are a match to TRBD1. The CDR3 loop spans 18 amino acids. Looked up from germline, CDR1 is MNHEY and CDR2 is SMNVEV (reference sequence). V lost 5 bases to trimming and J lost 1 base; unmatched junction nucleotides: 10. The CDR3 bases are TGTGCCAGCAGTACGCGGACAGGGGGCGCGATCAGCAATCAGCCCCAGCATTTT. It yields the protein CASSTRTGGAISNQPQHF.

The CDR3 loop is CASSPGREWSYEQYF. The CDR3 region has the DNA TGTGCCAGCAGCCCAGGGCGGGAGTGGTCCTACGAGCAGTACTTC. J is TRBJ2-7 and V is TRBV14; 7 bases are a match to TRBD2. The CDR3 extends over 15 amino acids. Germline V gene sequence: CDR1 SGHDN, CDR2 FVKESK. Germline trimming cut 4 bases from V and 1 base from J; bases unmatched to any gene: 7.

The rearrangement links TRBV6-5 to TRBJ2-1, with D uncertain. The ends were cut back, 6 bases at V and 16 bases at J, with 19 bases in the middle. The germline gives CDR1 MNHEY, CDR2 SVGAGI. CDR3 length: 12 residues. The CDR3 here is CASSSPPNPSFF. For the CDR3, the DNA is TGTGCCAGCAGCTCCCCGCCCAATCCAAGTTTCTTC.

On this clone: Other DNA sequences in the same sample also yield this CDR3. The chain carries TRBV27 and TRBJ2-2; D unclear. The CDR3 has 13 amino acids. V was cut by 3 bases and J by 7 bases, with 9 bases left in between. CDR1 is MNHEY and CDR2 is SMNVEV in the germline V gene (reference sequence). CDR3 loop: CASSFPPGGELFF. In nucleotides, the CDR3 is TGTGCCAGCAGTTTCCCACCCGGCGGGGAGCTGTTTTTT.

The genes are TRBV7-9 and TRBJ2-7; the match to TRBD2 covers 15 bases. CDR1 SEHNR and CDR2 FQNEAQ come from the germline V gene (reference sequence). Losses at the gene ends were 4 bases for V and 2 bases for J; bases not matched to a gene: 6. The CDR3 is made up of 17 amino acids. Written as DNA, the CDR3 is TGTGCCAGCAGCTCCGGGACTAGCGGGAGGAGGGCCTACGAGCAGTACTTC. Amino acid sequence: CASSSGTSGRRAYEQYF. The complete variable domain, with remaining parts taken from reference TRBV7-9 and TRBJ2-7, reads DTGVSQNPRHKITKRGQNVTFRCDPISEHNRLYWYRQTLGQGPEFLTYFQNEAQLEKSRLLSDRFSAERPKGSFSTLEIQRTEQGDSAMYLCASSSGTSGRRAYEQYFGPGTRLTVT.

The rearrangement joins TRBV2 to TRBJ1-2; 7 bases align to TRBD1. Trimming cost V 5 bases and J 4 bases; bases outside gene matches: 13. The CDR3 extends over 16 amino acids. Germline CDR1 and CDR2: SNHLY and FYNNEI. The CDR3 is CASSQILYRDSYGYTF. For the CDR3, the DNA is TGTGCCAGCAGTCAAATACTATACCGGGACAGCTATGGCTACACCTTC.

This clone appeared a single time. The DNA for the CDR3 is TGTGCCAGCAGTGAAACGACAGGGGCAGAGACCCAGTACTTC. It codes for CASSETTGAETQYF. The rearrangement uses TRBV6-1 and TRBJ2-5, with 8 positions matching TRBD1. The CDR3 contains 14 residues. CDR1 is MNHNS and CDR2 is SASEGT in the germline V gene. J was trimmed by 4 bases and V by 2 bases; bases with no gene match: 3.

The rearrangement uses TRBV5-6 and TRBJ2-7; no reliable D call. The V and J ends lost 0 bases and 6 bases respectively, with 7 bases between them. This CDR3 contains 12 residues. Germline CDR1 and CDR2: SGHDT and YYEEEE. The CDR3 bases are TGTGCCAGCAGCTTGGGCCCCAGCGAGCAGTACTTC. This gives the protein CASSLGPSEQYF.

The chain couples TRBV2 to TRBJ2-7; D remains ambiguous. V lost 1 base, J lost 2 bases, and 9 bases lay in between. CDR3 size: 14 residues. The germline CDR1 and CDR2 sequences are SNHLY and FYNNEI. CDR3 nucleotides: TGTGCCAGCAGTGAAGACAGAGTTACCTACGAGCAGTACTTC. It yields the protein CASSEDRVTYEQYF.

This chain joins TRBV9 and TRBJ2-1; 7 positions match TRBD1. This CDR3 comprises 18 residues. J gave up 4 bases and V 4 bases, and 17 bases lay outside the gene matches. The germline V gene encodes CDR1 SGDLS and CDR2 YYNGEE. DNA of the CDR3: TGTGCCAGCAGCCCTGGGACAGCCAGCGGATTCCATTACAATGAGCAGTTCTTC. Its translation is CASSPGTASGFHYNEQFF.